This TCR beta chain was sequenced for a study of OX40 agonist ivuxolimab in advanced cancers. Study results and limitations: Relative to CD4+, CD8+ T cells held more expanded clones on average. The authors also found low normalized T-cell clonal expansion in some nonresponders. In the expanded peripheral T cells, antigen specificity was never determined. Both CD4+ and CD8+ T cell populations in blood had undergone clonal expansion by week 6 at 0.1 to 3.0 mg/kg.

Turning to this clone: Antigen: not known.

The assay was immunoSEQ multiplex PCR, and TCRdb's table has in-frame clones only and misses some. Seen here are 60,000 or so clones, roughly 86% observed once, and the top ten hold approximately 5%. CDR3 length: 15 amino acids. Trimming removed 1 base at V and 5 bases at J, with 13 bases between. Germline CDR1 and CDR2: SGHNT and YYREEE (reference sequence). This specimen consisted of CD4+ or CD8+ T cells sorted from blood, obtained in a trial of the OX40 agonist ivuxolimab. The sequence came from an adult with an advanced solid tumor such as melanoma, head and neck, liver or kidney cancer. This chain links TRBV5-4 with TRBJ2-1; possibly TRBD1 or TRBD2 for D (5 bases each). CDR3 DNA sequence: TGTGCCAGCAGCTTGATGGCTAGAGGGGACAATGAGCAGTTCTTC. It encodes CASSLMARGDNEQFF.